The source of this T cell receptor beta chain is a study of beta chain features in type 1 diabetes. Notes on the study in general: Reduced insertions and increased deletions marked VDJ junctions in type 1 diabetes patients. The cDNA sequencing approach could over-represent high-TCR-expressing cells.

Isolated RNA was reverse transcribed in full, so expressed TCRB transcripts were sequenced. Assay: immunoSEQ multiplex PCR; the TCRdb copy retains only in-frame clones and omits some. The sample records under 300,000 clones, 27% being singletons. Details on this clone: Antigen specificity is unknown.

V was pared by 5 bases and J by 7 bases, with 12 bases between. CDR1 is SGHTA and CDR2 is FQGNSA in the germline V gene. This CDR3 comprises 13 residues. The rearrangement joins TRBV7-2 to TRBJ2-1; D gene uncertain. The TCR comes from a man in his thirties or forties in good health. Input material: central memory CD4+ T cells from blood. The CDR3: CASSLFTNNEQFF. The CDR3 nucleotides are TGTGCCAGCAGCCTCTTCACCAATAATGAGCAGTTCTTC.